This T cell receptor (beta chain) stems from a study of beta chain features in type 1 diabetes. Study-level background: Patients shared similar age, gender and cell yields with healthy donors.

Regarding this clone: Its target is not known.

cDNA synthesis used the whole RNA isolate, giving expressed TCRB sequences. Sequenced by immunoSEQ multiplex PCR; TCRdb stores in-frame clones only, minus some. The sample includes 850,000 to 900,000 clones, about a sixth seen only once; the top ten take roughly 0.025%. The V gene end was trimmed by 6 bases and the J gene end by 7 bases; junction bases not matched to a gene: 8. Germline values: CDR1 SGHTA, CDR2 FQGNSA. The CDR3 loop spans 13 amino acids. Whole-study findings and limits: Diminished insertions and augmented deletions at VDJ junctions characterized type 1 diabetes patients. A moderate, significant TCRB CDR3 shortening appeared in type 1 diabetes across four CD4+ subsets. Patients' naive, central memory and regulatory TCRB repertoires appeared more alike than those of healthy donors.

The sequencing input was naive CD4+ T cells from blood. This sequence was found in a woman aged 18-30 years in good health. The rearrangement joins TRBV7-2 to TRBJ1-1; 7 bases line up with TRBD1. The chain's CDR3 is CASRPGQYDEAFF. The CDR3 DNA follows: TGTGCCAGCAGACCGGGACAGTATGATGAAGCTTTCTTT.